These 19 T cell receptor beta chains were all obtained from the same sample, sequenced in a study of blood T cell repertoires in COVID-19. Profiled with immunoSEQ multiplex PCR; TCRdb holds only in-frame clones, not every one. The data show 250,000 to 300,000 clones, approximately 85% seen once. The sample consisted of peripheral blood. These receptors were obtained from a woman aged 25 to 45 with acute or convalescent COVID-19.

The CDR3 is CASSPPSSYEQYF. CDR3 DNA sequence: TGTGCCAGCAGCCCTCCGAGCTCCTACGAGCAGTACTTC. This rearrangement joins TRBV7-2 to TRBJ2-7, with D unresolved. CDR1 and CDR2 (germline): SGHTA, FQGNSA. Trimming took 5 bases from V and 0 from J, leaving 8 bases between them. The CDR3 sequence is 13 residues long.

CDR3 loop: CATSRGLAGPTDTQYF. CDR3 sequence (DNA): TGTGCCACCAGCAGGGGACTAGCGGGACCCACAGATACGCAGTATTTT. V gene TRBV15 combines with J gene TRBJ2-3, with TRBD2 identical over 13 bases. V shed 3 bases and J 2 bases; nucleotides not matched to a gene: 2. The CDR3 covers 16 residues. The germline V gene encodes CDR1 LNHNV and CDR2 YYDKDF (reference sequence).

This clone is a singleton in its sample. Sequence at one end of the junction differs from germline and may be a read error. The chain carries TRBV19 and TRBJ1-5, with 11 nucleotides matching TRBD1. CDR3 length equals 18 residues. The germline gives CDR1 LNHDA, CDR2 SQIVND (reference sequence). The CDR3 sequence: CASSIGQGAAYSNQPQHF. The CDR3 bases are TGTGCCAGTAGCATAGGACAGGGGGCGGCCTATAGCAATCAGCCCCAGCATTTT. The full variable domain, with the rest looked up from reference TRBV19 and TRBJ1-5, is DGGITQSPKYLFRKEGQNVTLSCEQNLNHDAMYWYRQDPGQGLRLIYYSQIVNDFQKGDIAEGYSVSREKKESFPLTVTSAQKNPTAFYLCASSIGQGAAYSNQPQHFGDGTRLSIL.

This chain connects TRBV3-1 (or the pseudogene TRBV3-2) to TRBJ2-2, with 11 bases matching TRBD1. The germline gives CDR1 LGHDT, CDR2 YNNKEL (reference sequence). The CDR3 runs to 16 residues. V shed 4 bases and J 4 bases; nucleotides not matched to a gene: 5. CDR3 coding DNA: TGTGCCAGCAGCCCCGCGGGGACAGGGGGCACCGGGGAGCTGTTTTTT. Amino acids: CASSPAGTGGTGELFF.

The CDR3 protein is CASSSTGGYTDTQYF. CDR3 nucleotide sequence: TGTGCCAGCAGCTCTACAGGAGGGTACACAGATACGCAGTATTTT. V gene TRBV7-9 combines with J gene TRBJ2-3; possibly TRBD2 for D (6 bases). This CDR3 comprises 15 residues. Germline values: CDR1 SEHNR, CDR2 FQNEAQ (reference sequence). Trimming took 4 bases from V and 2 from J, leaving 13 bases between them.

The rearrangement joins TRBV5-1 to TRBJ1-4, with D possibly matching TRBD1 (5 bases). Trimming took off 2 bases at V and 0 bases at J, with 14 bases between the two ends. CDR3 length equals 17 residues. Germline CDR1 is SGHRS and CDR2 is YFSETQ. The DNA for the CDR3 is TGCGCCAGCAGCTTAGGGGTCGCGACTGCAACTAATGAAAAACTGTTTTTT. As protein: CASSLGVATATNEKLFF. The complete variable domain, with remaining parts taken from reference TRBV5-1 and TRBJ1-4, reads KAGVTQTPRYLIKTRGQQVTLSCSPISGHRSVSWYQQTPGQGLQFLFEYFSETQRNKGNFPGRFSGRQFSNSRSEMNVSTLELGDSALYLCASSLGVATATNEKLFFGSGTQLSVL.

This chain joins TRBV15 and TRBJ2-3; D uncertain. The CDR3 extends over 13 amino acids. Between the trimmed V and J ends, which lost 4 bases and 7 bases, there was a span of 12 bases. Germline CDR1 LNHNV, CDR2 YYDKDF (reference sequence). The CDR3 DNA follows: TGTGCCACCAGCAACATTCTTATGTATACGCAGTATTTT. Protein product: CATSNILMYTQYF. Full variable domain (rest looked up from reference TRBV15 and TRBJ2-3): DAMVIQNPRYQVTQFGKPVTLSCSQTLNHNVMYWYQQKSSQAPKLLFHYYDKDFNNEADTPDNFQSRRPNTSFCFLDIRSPGLGDTAMYLCATSNILMYTQYFGPGTRLTVL.

CDR3 sequence reads: CSATALDRGGEQYF. DNA of the CDR3: TGCAGCGCCACCGCATTGGACAGGGGGGGCGAGCAGTACTTC. The chain combines TRBV29-1 with TRBJ2-7; 10 bases match TRBD1. CDR3 size: 14 residues. V was pared by 7 bases and J by 6 bases, with 12 bases of the junction left unmatched. Germline-derived CDR1 and CDR2 are SQVTM and ANQGSEA.

V is TRBV10-3 and J is TRBJ2-2; 8 positions agree with TRBD1. Germline CDR1 and CDR2: ENHRY and SYGVKD. This CDR3 has 15 amino acids. The trim removed 2 bases at V and 5 bases at J, leaving 4 bases unmatched. DNA for the CDR3: TGTGCCATCAGTGAGGGACAGGGTGGTACCGGGGAGCTGTTTTTT. Translated, it gives CAISEGQGGTGELFF.

The chain links TRBV9 to TRBJ2-2; D remains unclear. This CDR3 is built from 13 residues. Germline V gene lookup returns CDR1 SGDLS and CDR2 YYNGEE. Trimming pared 0 bases from V and 6 bases from J, leaving 6 bases between. The CDR3 sequence: CASSVDPAGELFF. Here the CDR3 DNA reads TGTGCCAGCAGCGTAGACCCAGCCGGGGAGCTGTTTTTT.

This rearrangement joins TRBV5-1 to TRBJ2-5; 10 nucleotides agree with TRBD2. The CDR3 extends over 16 amino acids. Unmatched junction bases numbered 8, after V lost 4 bases and J lost 2 bases. Germline loops: CDR1 SGHRS, CDR2 YFSETQ. The CDR3 region is CASSDGLAARQETQYF. For the CDR3, the DNA is TGCGCCAGCAGCGACGGACTAGCGGCCCGGCAAGAGACCCAGTACTTC.

The chain uses TRBV29-1 and TRBJ2-3; tentatively, D is TRBD1 (5 bases). The CDR3 consists of 13 residues. Trimming stripped 4 bases from V and 4 bases from J, with 12 bases between. Germline loops: CDR1 SQVTM, CDR2 ANQGSEA. The CDR3 region is CSVAQARADTQYF. DNA for the CDR3: TGCAGCGTTGCACAGGCAAGGGCAGATACGCAGTATTTT.

This chain joins TRBV6-2 or TRBV6-3 and TRBJ1-2; no firm D call. V dropped 6 bases and J dropped 8 bases, with 19 bases sitting between them. CDR3 length: 14 residues. CDR1 and CDR2 (germline): MNHEY, SVGEGT. CDR3 sequence: CASSPQWARRGYTF. CDR3 nucleotide sequence: TGTGCCAGCAGCCCGCAGTGGGCGCGTCGGGGCTACACCTTC.

The J gene is TRBJ1-3, the V gene TRBV30, with D unclear. Trimming left V 8 bases short and J 4 bases short, with 6 bases between. CDR3 length: 10 residues. Per the germline V gene, CDR1 is GTSNPN and CDR2 is SVGIG (reference sequence). The CDR3 sequence is CAHGGNTIYF. CDR3 DNA sequence: TGTGCCCACGGGGGAAACACCATATATTTT.

The chain links TRBV6-4 to TRBJ1-1; possible D gene TRBD1, 5 bases. There are 13 residues in the CDR3. Germline values: CDR1 MRHNA, CDR2 SNTAGT. V was cut by 4 bases and J by 3 bases, with 9 bases left in between. CDR3 protein: CASSVGGDTEAFF. The CDR3 DNA reads TGTGCCAGCAGTGTCGGAGGGGACACTGAAGCTTTCTTT.

V gene TRBV5-1 combines with J gene TRBJ2-5, with D tentatively TRBD1 (5 bases). V was shortened by 4 bases and J by 1 base, with 11 bases between the two germline ends. The CDR3 contains 14 residues. Germline values: CDR1 SGHRS, CDR2 YFSETQ. The CDR3 nucleotides read TGCGCCAGCAGCCAGGACACGGGCCAAGAGACCCAGTACTTC. This sequence encodes CASSQDTGQETQYF.

The V call is TRBV24-1, the J call TRBJ2-1, with 8 positions matching TRBD1. Germline-derived CDR1 and CDR2 are KGHDR and SFDVKD. The CDR3 contains 13 residues. Germline trimming cut 6 bases from V and 9 bases from J; bases unmatched to any gene: 6. The CDR3 sequence: CATSTGGYLEQFF. For the CDR3, the DNA is TGTGCCACCAGTACAGGGGGATATCTTGAGCAGTTCTTC.

The DNA of the CDR3 is TGCAGCGTTTATAGCGGGAGGAACTACAATGAGCAGTTCTTC. It specifies CSVYSGRNYNEQFF. This rearrangement joins TRBV29-1 to TRBJ2-1, with TRBD2 matching over 10 bases. CDR1 is SQVTM, CDR2 ANQGSEA, per germline. The CDR3 contains 14 residues. Losses at the gene ends were 5 bases for V and 3 bases for J; bases not matched to a gene: 4.

V usage is TRBV18 and J usage is TRBJ1-4, with 10 bases matching TRBD1. Unmatched junction bases numbered 3, after V lost 3 bases and J lost 8 bases. CDR1 is KGHSH, CDR2 LQKENI, per germline. This CDR3 has 14 amino acids. CDR3 residues: CASSPTGGGEKLFF. The CDR3, as DNA: TGTGCCAGCTCACCGACAGGGGGCGGCGAAAAACTGTTTTTT. The variable domain in full, completed from reference TRBV18 and TRBJ1-4, reads NAGVMQNPRHLVRRRGQEARLRCSPMKGHSHVYWYRQLPEEGLKFMVYLQKENIIDESGMPKERFSAEFPKEGPSILRIQQVVRGDSAAYFCASSPTGGGEKLFFGSGTQLSVL.